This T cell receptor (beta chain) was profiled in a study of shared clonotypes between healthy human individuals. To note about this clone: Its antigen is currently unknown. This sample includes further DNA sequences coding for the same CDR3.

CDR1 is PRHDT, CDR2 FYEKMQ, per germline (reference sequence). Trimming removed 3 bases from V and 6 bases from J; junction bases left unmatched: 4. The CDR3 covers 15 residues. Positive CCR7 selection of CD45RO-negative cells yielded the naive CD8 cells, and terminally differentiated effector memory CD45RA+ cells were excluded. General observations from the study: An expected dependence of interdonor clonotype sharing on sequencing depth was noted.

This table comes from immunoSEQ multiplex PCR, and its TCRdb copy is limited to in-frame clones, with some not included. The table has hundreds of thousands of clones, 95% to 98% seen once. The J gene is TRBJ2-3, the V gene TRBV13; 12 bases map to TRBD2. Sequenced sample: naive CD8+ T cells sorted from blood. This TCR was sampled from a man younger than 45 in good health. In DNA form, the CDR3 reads TGTGCCAGCAGCTTGACTAGCGGGAGCGGGGATACGCAGTATTTT. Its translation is CASSLTSGSGDTQYF. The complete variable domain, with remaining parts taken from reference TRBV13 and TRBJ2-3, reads AAGVIQSPRHLIKEKRETATLKCYPIPRHDTVYWYQQGPGQDPQFLISFYEKMQSDKGSIPDRFSAQQFSDYHSELNMSSLELGDSALYFCASSLTSGSGDTQYFGPGTRLTVL.